This TCR beta chain was recovered during a study of CXCR3-negative and CXCR3-positive naive CD8 T cells. The CDR3 covers 14 residues. CDR1 LGHDT and CDR2 YNNKEL come from the germline V gene (reference sequence). The TRB libraries of cDNA were built by UMI-labeled 5' RACE. TCRdb reworked the 5' RACE reads into one entry per CDR3 protein, no DNA. The sample includes roughly 40,000 distinct CDR3 sequences. Sequencing input: naive CXCR3- CD8+ T cells from blood. Subset noted: CD45RO-CCR7+CD27+CD95- naive CD8+ T cells lacking CXCR3 (TNR3-). The chain is built from TRBV3-1 and TRBJ2-7; TCRdb reports TRBD1, a call that lacks DNA to check it against. This receptor was obtained from a human donor in good health. Some clones in this sample may be carry-over from other donors' samples. The CDR3 region is CASSQDSGSYEQYF.